Presented here are 26 T cell receptor beta chains from one specimen sequenced in a study of cytomegalovirus exposure and HLA in healthy donors. In the PCR, 60 Vbeta and 13 Jbeta primers were used. Measured with immunoSEQ multiplex PCR; TCRdb has only the in-frame clones, and not every one. The sample gives about 130,000 clones, approximately 83% of which show up once; around 3% is in the top ten. What was sequenced was PBMCs. These receptors originate from a man aged 35-49 years in good health and CMV-seronegative.

The J gene is TRBJ2-2, the V gene TRBV19, with 7 bases lining up with TRBD1. Germline CDR1 reads LNHDA; CDR2 reads SQIVND (reference sequence). This CDR3 is 17 amino acids long. V lost 4 bases and J lost 4; bases outside the gene matches: 12. CDR3 sequence (DNA): TGTGCCAGTAGTAGGGAAGGGACAGAAATGGGCACCGGGGAGCTGTTTTTT. Translated, it gives CASSREGTEMGTGELFF.

This clone was seen a handful of times. This chain connects TRBV30 to TRBJ2-3; 8 bases are a match to TRBD2. Germline V CDR1 and CDR2: GTSNPN, SVGIG (reference sequence). The CDR3 contains 14 residues. V lost 4 bases to trimming and J lost 3 bases; unmatched junction nucleotides: 6. The CDR3 spells CAWNSGRFTDTQYF. CDR3 sequence (DNA): TGTGCCTGGAACAGCGGGAGATTTACAGATACGCAGTATTTT.

V usage is TRBV18 and J usage is TRBJ1-3; no clear D gene. The CDR3 is 15 amino acids. V lost 3 bases and J 4 bases, leaving 13 bases between the germline ends. Germline loops: CDR1 KGHSH, CDR2 LQKENI. The CDR3 nucleotides read TGTGCCAGCTCACCCCCCGGAGTCGGGGGAAACACCATATATTTT. Translating it yields CASSPPGVGGNTIYF.

As concerns this clone: The junction differs from germline at one of its ends, possibly a read error. J is TRBJ1-1 and V is TRBV29-1, with unresolved D. CDR3 length equals 12 residues. In germline, CDR1 is SQVTM, CDR2 ANQGSEA. This chain's CDR3 is CSVRLMKTEAFF. The CDR3 nucleotides are TGCAGCGTCAGGCTTATGAAGACTGAAGCTTTCTTT.

The chain uses TRBV6-6 and TRBJ1-5, with D maybe TRBD1 (6 bases). Germline lookup yields CDR1 MNHNY and CDR2 SVGAGI (reference sequence). The CDR3 totals 16 residues. Trimming left V 0 bases short and J 1 base short, with 10 bases between. The DNA for the CDR3 is TGTGCCAGCAGTTACTCCCTGGACAGAAGCAATCAGCCCCAGCATTTT. It encodes CASSYSLDRSNQPQHF.

This clone was seen more than once but under ten times. The chain is built from TRBV5-1 and TRBJ1-1; 7 nucleotides align to TRBD1. CDR3 length: 16 amino acids. V lost 0 bases to trimming and J lost 5 bases; unmatched junction nucleotides: 10. Germline V gene lookup returns CDR1 SGHRS and CDR2 YFSETQ. The DNA for the CDR3 is TGCGCCAGCAGCTTGGTACAGGGGACCATGAGAACTGAAGCTTTCTTT. Residues: CASSLVQGTMRTEAFF.

This chain joins TRBV18 and TRBJ2-7, with D possibly matching TRBD1 (6 bases). Germline-derived CDR1 and CDR2 are KGHSH and LQKENI. The CDR3 runs to 15 residues. V lost 6 bases and J 4 bases, leaving 19 bases between the germline ends. CDR3 nucleotide sequence: TGTGCCAGCTCCCGGGCAGGGGAAGTCAAGTACGAGCAGTACTTC. This codes for CASSRAGEVKYEQYF. Drawing the rest from reference TRBV18 and TRBJ2-7, the complete variable domain is NAGVMQNPRHLVRRRGQEARLRCSPMKGHSHVYWYRQLPEEGLKFMVYLQKENIIDESGMPKERFSAEFPKEGPSILRIQQVVRGDSAAYFCASSRAGEVKYEQYFGPGTRLTVT.

The chain employs TRBV6-5 and TRBJ2-5; D gene unclear. Germline V gives CDR1 MNHEY, CDR2 SVGAGI. V lost 5 bases and J lost 1, with 11 bases in between. This CDR3 has 14 amino acids. The CDR3 loop reads CASSTSALQETQYF. The CDR3 nucleotides are TGTGCCAGCAGTACAAGTGCTCTCCAAGAGACCCAGTACTTC.

This chain links TRBV4-1 with TRBJ1-4; unclear D gene. In germline, CDR1 is MGHRA, CDR2 YSYEKL. CDR3 length: 14 residues. The germline V and J ends were trimmed by 1 base and 1 base, with 4 bases remaining between them. Written as DNA, the CDR3 is TGCGCCAGCAGCCAAGCTGTAACTAATGAAAAACTGTTTTTT. It yields the protein CASSQAVTNEKLFF.

The sample holds a few counts of this clone. Distinct nucleotide sequences in the sample also encode this CDR3. This chain connects TRBV6-5 to TRBJ1-1, with a tentative D call TRBD1 (5 bases). The CDR3 runs 14 residues. The germline CDR1 and CDR2 sequences are MNHEY and SVGAGI. Trimming took 0 bases from V and 5 from J, leaving 10 bases between them. The CDR3 DNA reads TGTGCCAGCAGTTACTCCACGGGGGGGACTGAAGCTTTCTTT. Translating it yields CASSYSTGGTEAFF.

J is TRBJ2-1 and V is TRBV19; TRBD1 matches at 7 bases. Germline CDR1 is LNHDA and CDR2 is SQIVND (reference sequence). Trimming cost V 5 bases and J 6 bases; bases outside gene matches: 7. The CDR3 sequence is 14 residues long. The CDR3 sequence: CASSGGQVGNEQFF. CDR3 bases: TGTGCCAGTAGTGGCGGACAGGTGGGCAATGAGCAGTTCTTC.

In DNA, the CDR3 is TGTGCCAGTAGTATCGCACAGGGGAACTATGGCTACACCTTC. It specifies CASSIAQGNYGYTF. The chain is built from TRBV19 and TRBJ1-2; 7 bases fit TRBD1. This CDR3 spans 14 amino acids. From germline, CDR1 is LNHDA and CDR2 SQIVND (reference sequence). V gave up 3 bases and J gave up 2 bases; unmatched junction bases: 3.

The CDR3 bases are TGTGCCAGCAGTTTACTGGGACAGGCCCGTCTCGAGCAGTACTTC. Translating gives CASSLLGQARLEQYF. This chain uses TRBV27 with TRBJ2-7; TRBD1 agrees at 8 bases. This CDR3 has 15 residues. V was clipped by 2 bases and J by 6 bases; unmatched bases: 9. Germline V CDR1 and CDR2: MNHEY, SMNVEV (reference sequence).

The chain couples TRBV7-6 to TRBJ2-7; 9 positions agree with TRBD2. CDR3 length: 15 residues. The junction had 12 bases not matched to a gene; V was cut back by 5 bases and J by 7 bases. Germline values: CDR1 SGHVS, CDR2 FNYEAQ. In DNA form, the CDR3 reads TGTGCCAGCAGCCCACGTTTAGCGGGGGCGGGGGAGCAGTACTTC. Its protein product is CASSPRLAGAGEQYF.

This clone has a handful of counts. The CDR3: CASSLALAVQETQYF. The CDR3 DNA sequence: TGCGCCAGCAGCTTGGCCCTAGCGGTCCAAGAGACCCAGTACTTC. The chain recombines TRBV5-1 with TRBJ2-5; 7 bases are a match to TRBD2. V lost 0 bases and J lost 1; bases outside the gene matches: 3. The CDR3 contains 15 residues. CDR1 and CDR2 (germline): SGHRS, YFSETQ.

The chain is built from TRBV5-1 and TRBJ1-1; the D gene is possibly TRBD1 (5 bases). The germline gives CDR1 SGHRS, CDR2 YFSETQ. The CDR3 has 15 amino acids. V lost 0 bases and J lost 3, with 12 bases in between. The CDR3 loop reads CASSLETAPYTEAFF. In DNA form, the CDR3 reads TGCGCCAGCAGCTTGGAGACAGCTCCCTACACTGAAGCTTTCTTT.

The chain carries TRBV25-1 and TRBJ1-4; 9 positions agree with TRBD1. In germline, CDR1 is MGHDK, CDR2 SYGVNS. Trimming cost V 5 bases and J 8 bases; bases outside gene matches: 9. The CDR3 extends over 15 amino acids. The CDR3: CASSIPTGGREKLFF. DNA for the CDR3: TGTGCCAGCAGTATCCCGACAGGGGGGCGGGAAAAACTGTTTTTT.

This chain uses TRBV6-4 with TRBJ2-2; 10 bases are a match to TRBD2. CDR3 length: 14 residues. The V gene end was trimmed by 9 bases and the J gene end by 1 base; junction bases not matched to a gene: 2. Germline-derived CDR1 and CDR2 are MRHNA and SNTAGT. The CDR3 DNA sequence: TGTGCCAGATTAGCGGGGGGGAACACCGGGGAGCTGTTTTTT. This translates into CARLAGGNTGELFF.

This chain uses TRBV4-3 with TRBJ1-3; 7 bases are shared with TRBD1. Germline V gene sequence: CDR1 LGHNA, CDR2 YSLEER. Losses at the gene ends were 0 bases for V and 0 bases for J; bases not matched to a gene: 8. The CDR3 loop spans 18 amino acids. Written as DNA, the CDR3 is TGCGCCAGCAGCCAAGATCCGGTAGGGGGCGGCTCTGGAAACACCATATATTTT. Its translation is CASSQDPVGGGSGNTIYF.

This chain connects TRBV2 to TRBJ1-2; no reliable D call. The V end was cut by 4 bases, the J end by 4 bases, with 10 bases between. The CDR3 runs 13 residues. Germline CDR1 and CDR2: SNHLY and FYNNEI. The CDR3 region has the DNA TGTGCCAGCAGTGGGGTAGCTGCCTATGGCTACACCTTC. It is translated as CASSGVAAYGYTF.

The chain combines TRBV11-2 with TRBJ1-1, with D hard to call. The ends were cut back, 4 bases at V and 10 bases at J, with 13 bases in the middle. The CDR3 sequence is 12 residues long. CDR1 and CDR2 (germline): SGHAT, FQNNGV. The CDR3, as DNA: TGTGCCAGCAGCTATGGGCCGGTAGGAGCTTTCTTT. It specifies CASSYGPVGAFF.

With respect to this clone: The junction does not match germline at one end; this may be a read error. J is TRBJ2-7 and V is TRBV2; D is possibly TRBD2 (5 bases). The germline gives CDR1 SNHLY, CDR2 FYNNEI. The length of the CDR3 is 14 residues. DNA for the CDR3: TGTGCCAGCAACCCCTCCGGAGGCTCCTGCGAGCAGTACTTC. The encoded protein is CASNPSGGSCEQYF.

The rearrangement uses TRBV11-2 and TRBJ1-2; 9 bases line up with TRBD1. The CDR3 covers 14 residues. CDR1 is SGHAT, CDR2 FQNNGV, per germline. Trimming cost V 4 bases and J 8 bases; bases outside gene matches: 8. This CDR3 is CASSSRGQGGGYTF. The CDR3 DNA follows: TGTGCCAGCAGCTCGCGGGGACAGGGAGGCGGCTACACCTTC.

The V and J genes are TRBV29-1 and TRBJ2-5; D possibly corresponds to TRBD1 (5 bases). Germline assignment: CDR1 SQVTM and CDR2 ANQGSEA. Trimming took off 3 bases at V and 1 base at J, with 18 bases between the two ends. The CDR3 runs to 16 residues. This CDR3 is CSVERWAGNAQETQYF. CDR3 in DNA: TGCAGCGTTGAGAGGTGGGCAGGGAATGCCCAAGAGACCCAGTACTTC.

This clone was picked up a small number of times. Here the CDR3 reads CAIRESGGDGDTQYF. As DNA, the CDR3 is TGTGCCATCAGGGAATCCGGGGGGGATGGAGATACGCAGTATTTT. V usage is TRBV10-3 and J usage is TRBJ2-3, with 8 bases identical to TRBD2. CDR1 is ENHRY, CDR2 SYGVKD, per germline. The CDR3 runs 15 residues. The V gene end was trimmed by 6 bases and the J gene end by 5 bases; junction bases not matched to a gene: 10.

The chain has TRBV29-1 and TRBJ2-1; D might be TRBD2 (5 bases). Germline V gene data show CDR1 as SQVTM and CDR2 as ANQGSEA. V was cut by 2 bases and J by 2 bases, with 7 bases left in between. CDR3 length equals 13 residues. The DNA for the CDR3 is TGCAGCGTTGAATCACTAGCCTACAATGAGCAGTTCTTC. This codes for CSVESLAYNEQFF.